This TCR beta chain was sequenced during a study of identical twins. Findings and limits, study-wide: Twins shared out-of-frame alpha sequences with excess low generation probability.

This clonotype was observed a handful of times. Its antigen is as yet unknown. Template switching added a universal primer binding site, and final cDNA carried unique molecular identifiers. MiXCR, applied by TCRdb to the 5' RACE reads, yields one record per CDR3 protein. The sample shows about 520,000 distinct CDR3 sequences, approximately 22% of them seen only once. Between the trimmed V and J ends, which lost 5 bases and 0 bases, there was a span of 11 bases. Germline CDR1 and CDR2: SEHNR and FQNEAQ (reference sequence). The CDR3 runs 14 residues. These sequences were also reported in another study, on T cells expressing NK-cell markers. This second report adds: Among a few donors, these clonotypes also ranked first in the CD3+CD56-NKG2C+ fraction.

The rearrangement uses TRBV7-9 and TRBJ2-7; tentatively, D is TRBD1 (5 bases). Sequencing was done on a sample of CD4+ T cells sorted from blood. The receptor comes from a woman in her late teens or twenties in good health. The CDR3 bases are TGTGCCAGCAGCGTGGACATCCTCTCCTACGAGCAGTACTTC. It codes for CASSVDILSYEQYF.